One sample yielded the 16 T cell receptor beta chains listed below, sequenced in a study of cytomegalovirus exposure and HLA in healthy donors. Primers for the PCR totalled 60 Vbeta and 13 Jbeta. Here immunoSEQ multiplex PCR was the method, and the copy in TCRdb shows in-frame clones only, minus some. Altogether 150,000 to 200,000 clones are present, 85% to 90% being singletons, with the ten largest covering under 2%. The specimen was PBMCs. Every receptor here comes from a young woman in good health and CMV-seronegative.

The chain has TRBV7-9 and TRBJ1-1; D call uncertain. Germline-derived CDR1 and CDR2 are SEHNR and FQNEAQ (reference sequence). This CDR3 region has 11 residues. Trimming took off 8 bases at V and 3 bases at J, with 7 bases between the two ends. DNA for the CDR3: TGTGCCAGCGCCCGGGACACTGAAGCTTTCTTT. This sequence encodes CASARDTEAFF.

This chain links TRBV5-1 with TRBJ1-1; the D is unclear. Trimming removed 0 bases at V and 4 bases at J, with 19 bases between. The CDR3 runs to 17 residues. Looked up from germline, CDR1 is SGHRS and CDR2 is YFSETQ. Written as DNA, the CDR3 is TGCGCCAGCAGCTTGGGGGGTAATGGACGGGGTGGCACTGAAGCTTTCTTT. It encodes CASSLGGNGRGGTEAFF.

The chain employs TRBV10-3 and TRBJ2-5; D is undetermined. The length of the CDR3 is 12 residues. Per the germline V gene, CDR1 is ENHRY and CDR2 is SYGVKD. Trimming pared 4 bases from V and 2 bases from J, leaving 5 bases between. CDR3 coding DNA: TGTGCCATCAGTGCTAGACAAGAGACCCAGTACTTC. This codes for CAISARQETQYF.

The chain links TRBV19 to TRBJ1-1; the D is unclear. This CDR3 region has 14 residues. V was cut by 2 bases and J by 3 bases, with 10 bases left in between. The germline gives CDR1 LNHDA, CDR2 SQIVND (reference sequence). This chain's CDR3 is CASSIRVGDTEAFF. The CDR3 coding sequence is TGTGCCAGTAGTATACGGGTCGGGGACACTGAAGCTTTCTTT. Complete variable domain (other parts from reference TRBV19 and TRBJ1-1): DGGITQSPKYLFRKEGQNVTLSCEQNLNHDAMYWYRQDPGQGLRLIYYSQIVNDFQKGDIAEGYSVSREKKESFPLTVTSAQKNPTAFYLCASSIRVGDTEAFFGQGTRLTVV.

This clone came up once. This chain links TRBV11-2 with TRBJ1-1, with a weak D call TRBD1 (6 bases). The CDR3 length is 11 residues. Germline loops: CDR1 SGHAT, CDR2 FQNNGV. Trimming removed 1 base at V and 10 bases at J, with 7 bases between. The CDR3 region is CASSLVQGAFF. For the CDR3, the DNA is TGTGCCAGCAGCTTAGTACAGGGAGCTTTCTTT.

This chain connects TRBV28 to TRBJ2-6; the match to TRBD1 covers 9 bases. Germline V gene lookup returns CDR1 MDHEN and CDR2 SYDVKM. The CDR3 is 21 amino acids. The V segment lost 4 bases and the J segment 0 bases; nucleotides outside the gene matches: 16. The CDR3 DNA follows: TGTGCCAGCAGTTCTGAGGGGCTGTGGGGACAGGGACTCTCTGGGGCCAACGTCCTGACTTTC. Encoded protein: CASSSEGLWGQGLSGANVLTF.

The chain links TRBV19 to TRBJ2-1; no clear D. This CDR3 has 8 amino acids. Germline V gene data show CDR1 as LNHDA and CDR2 as SQIVND (reference sequence). Trimming left V 9 bases short and J 15 bases short, with 9 bases between. The DNA of the CDR3 is TGTGCCAGCCGTTCGTGGTTCTTC. Its protein product is CASRSWFF.

V is TRBV10-1 and J is TRBJ1-4, with D possibly matching TRBD1 (5 bases). The CDR3 has 15 residues. Germline loops: CDR1 WNHNN, CDR2 SYGVQD (reference sequence). Deletions cut 0 bases from V and 7 bases from J, with 12 bases between. CDR3 residues: CASSESSGKGEKLFF. CDR3 coding DNA: TGCGCCAGCAGTGAGTCCTCAGGGAAGGGTGAAAAACTGTTTTTT.

The V gene is TRBV11-3, the J gene TRBJ2-2, with TRBD2 matching over 11 bases. Germline CDR1 reads SGHNT; CDR2 reads YENEEA. V lost 4 bases to trimming and J lost 5 bases; unmatched junction nucleotides: 12. The CDR3 is 18 residues long. This CDR3 is CASSSPGLAELGTGELFF. For the CDR3, the DNA is TGTGCCAGCAGCTCCCCGGGACTAGCGGAGTTGGGGACCGGGGAGCTGTTTTTT.

J is TRBJ2-1 and V is TRBV29-1; the D is unclear. CDR3 length: 14 amino acids. The germline CDR1 and CDR2 sequences are SQVTM and ANQGSEA. Trimming stripped 6 bases from V and 0 bases from J, with 12 bases between. The CDR3 region has the DNA TGCAGCGTCCCCAACCCGAGCTCCTACAATGAGCAGTTCTTC. Residues: CSVPNPSSYNEQFF.

This sequence joins TRBV7-7 and TRBJ2-7; 9 positions match TRBD1. In germline, CDR1 is SSHAT, CDR2 FNYEAQ (reference sequence). This CDR3 has 12 residues. The CDR3 sequence: CATQDRGYEQYF. CDR3 nucleotide sequence: TGTGCTACCCAGGACAGGGGCTACGAGCAGTACTTC. Full variable domain (rest looked up from reference TRBV7-7 and TRBJ2-7): GAGVSQSPRYKVTKRGQDVTLRCDPISSHATLYWYQQALGQGPEFLTYFNYEAQPDKSGLPSDRFSAERPEGSISTLTIQRTEQRDSAMYRCATQDRGYEQYFGPGTRLTVT.

This sequence joins TRBV10-3 and TRBJ2-2; possible D gene TRBD2, 6 bases. Germline CDR1 reads ENHRY; CDR2 reads SYGVKD. Between the trimmed V and J ends, which lost 2 bases and 4 bases, there was a span of 29 bases. The CDR3 extends over 21 amino acids. The DNA for the CDR3 is TGTGCCATCAGTGAGGGGTCAAGGCTGGGGGGTCCACCCGAACCCACCGGGGAGCTGTTTTTT. Its translation: CAISEGSRLGGPPEPTGELFF.

CDR3 in amino acids: CASSLGVLTTKNIQYF. The CDR3 DNA reads TGTGCCAGCAGCTTAGGAGTCCTCACCACCAAAAACATTCAGTACTTC. V is TRBV7-9 and J is TRBJ2-4; no definite D call. Germline loops: CDR1 SEHNR, CDR2 FQNEAQ (reference sequence). The CDR3 contains 16 residues. V was trimmed by 1 base and J by 2 bases, leaving 12 bases between them.

The chain joins TRBV7-2 to TRBJ2-7; 8 bases align to TRBD2. The CDR3 is 12 residues long. After removal of 8 bases from V and 4 bases from J, the junction contained 4 bases not matched to a gene. The germline CDR1 and CDR2 sequences are SGHTA and FQGNSA. The CDR3 DNA reads TGTGCCAGCTGTGAGCGGGGGTACGAGCAGTACTTC. It translates to CASCERGYEQYF.

This chain connects TRBV4-1 to TRBJ2-7; TRBD2 matches 8 bases. Unmatched junction bases numbered 8, after V lost 3 bases and J lost 1 base. The CDR3 sequence is 16 residues long. Per the germline V gene, CDR1 is MGHRA and CDR2 is YSYEKL. The CDR3: CASSHLGSGGSYEQYF. The CDR3 region has the DNA TGCGCCAGCAGCCACCTCGGGAGCGGGGGTTCCTACGAGCAGTACTTC.

The gene calls are TRBV7-9 and TRBJ1-1, with D possibly TRBD1 on 6 matching bases. Trimming stripped 5 bases from V and 7 bases from J, with 14 bases between. Germline-derived CDR1 and CDR2 are SEHNR and FQNEAQ (reference sequence). The CDR3 has 13 residues. CDR3 amino acids: CASSPMTGLEAFF. The CDR3 coding sequence is TGTGCCAGCAGCCCGATGACAGGCCTTGAAGCTTTCTTT.